These 24 T cell receptor beta chains were all obtained from the same sample, sequenced in a study of cytomegalovirus exposure and HLA in healthy donors. The PCR contained 60 Vbeta and 13 Jbeta primers. TCRdb's copy holds only in-frame clones and misses some; the assay was immunoSEQ multiplex PCR. The table has fewer than 110,000 clones, around three quarters seen once. What was sequenced was PBMCs. The receptors here all came from a woman between 18 and 30 years old in good health and CMV-seropositive.

In this sample, this clone turned up a few times. The rearrangement uses TRBV7-2 and TRBJ1-2, with 7 bases lining up with TRBD1. Trimming took 5 bases from V and 5 from J; bases not matched to a gene: 2. Germline CDR1 SGHTA, CDR2 FQGNSA. The CDR3 consists of 12 residues. The CDR3 bases are TGTGCCAGCAGCCCGGGACAGTATGGCTACACCTTC. It specifies CASSPGQYGYTF.

This clone was detected once. The genes are TRBV19 and TRBJ2-4; 8 bases are a match to TRBD1. The germline CDR1 and CDR2 sequences are LNHDA and SQIVND (reference sequence). The CDR3 length is 14 residues. J lost 6 bases, V lost 6 bases, and 7 bases had no gene match. CDR3 bases: TGTGCCAGTAGGCCGGGACAGGACTTAAACATTCAGTACTTC. Its protein product is CASRPGQDLNIQYF. Together with reference TRBV19 and TRBJ2-4, the CDR3 gives the full variable domain: DGGITQSPKYLFRKEGQNVTLSCEQNLNHDAMYWYRQDPGQGLRLIYYSQIVNDFQKGDIAEGYSVSREKKESFPLTVTSAQKNPTAFYLCASRPGQDLNIQYFGAGTRLSVL.

As regards this clone: One end of the junction is discordant with germline, which a read error may explain. The rearrangement links TRBV27 to TRBJ2-5; a possible D gene is TRBD1 (5 bases). The CDR3 is 12 amino acids. CDR1 and CDR2 (germline): MNHEY, SMNVEV (reference sequence). For the CDR3, the DNA is TGTGCCACCAGTGTAAGGGGCGAGACCCAGTACTTC. Its translation is CATSVRGETQYF.

The chain has TRBV6-5 and TRBJ1-2, with TRBD1 as a possible D gene (5 bases). The CDR3 length is 16 residues. Germline loops: CDR1 MNHEY, CDR2 SVGAGI. V lost 0 bases and J lost 3, with 14 bases in between. The CDR3 region has the DNA TGTGCCAGCAGTTACTCGGGGGAGGGGCTTCACTATGGCTACACCTTC. Its protein product is CASSYSGEGLHYGYTF.

This clone was detected once. This sequence joins TRBV5-1 and TRBJ2-3, with 8 bases that match TRBD1. The CDR3 has 17 residues. Germline V lookup: CDR1 SGHRS, CDR2 YFSETQ. Losses at the gene ends were 4 bases for V and 4 bases for J; bases not matched to a gene: 14. The CDR3 loop is CASSPGLTGGHPDTQYF. For the CDR3, the DNA is TGCGCCAGCAGCCCTGGCCTAACAGGGGGGCACCCAGATACGCAGTATTTT. Combining the CDR3 with reference TRBV5-1 and TRBJ2-3 gives the whole variable domain KAGVTQTPRYLIKTRGQQVTLSCSPISGHRSVSWYQQTPGQGLQFLFEYFSETQRNKGNFPGRFSGRQFSNSRSEMNVSTLELGDSALYLCASSPGLTGGHPDTQYFGPGTRLTVL.

The chain couples TRBV5-1 to TRBJ1-5, with D perhaps TRBD1 (5 bases). Looked up from germline, CDR1 is SGHRS and CDR2 is YFSETQ. This CDR3 comprises 15 residues. Trimming cost V 3 bases and J 0 bases, with 10 bases left between them. The CDR3: CASSSMGGSNQPQHF. In nucleotides, the CDR3 is TGCGCCAGCAGCTCCATGGGGGGTAGCAATCAGCCCCAGCATTTT. Variable domain in full (rest from reference TRBV5-1 and TRBJ1-5): KAGVTQTPRYLIKTRGQQVTLSCSPISGHRSVSWYQQTPGQGLQFLFEYFSETQRNKGNFPGRFSGRQFSNSRSEMNVSTLELGDSALYLCASSSMGGSNQPQHFGDGTRLSIL.

This chain links TRBV7-2 with TRBJ2-7, with TRBD1 matching over 7 bases. The V gene's germline CDR1 is SGHTA and CDR2 FQGNSA. J lost 4 bases, V lost 7 bases, and 4 bases had no gene match. This CDR3 comprises 12 residues. CDR3 nucleotide sequence: TGTGCCAGCACCTCAGGGGGATACGAGCAGTACTTC. Translation: CASTSGGYEQYF.

The chain uses TRBV9 and TRBJ1-5; 10 nucleotides agree with TRBD1. The CDR3 totals 15 residues. Looked up from germline, CDR1 is SGDLS and CDR2 is YYNGEE. V lost 0 bases to trimming and J lost 4 bases; unmatched junction nucleotides: 1. The DNA for the CDR3 is TGTGCCAGCAGCGTAGGGACAGGGGGGAATCAGCCCCAGCATTTT. Protein sequence: CASSVGTGGNQPQHF.

The genes are TRBV7-9 and TRBJ2-5; the D gene is possibly TRBD2 (5 bases). Germline assignment: CDR1 SEHNR and CDR2 FQNEAQ (reference sequence). V lost 1 base to trimming and J lost 0 bases, with 6 bases between them. The CDR3 length is 14 residues. For the CDR3, the DNA is TGTGCCAGCAGCTTAGTAGCGTACCAAGAGACCCAGTACTTC. The encoded protein is CASSLVAYQETQYF.

V gene TRBV19 combines with J gene TRBJ1-1; 9 nucleotides agree with TRBD1. There are 14 residues in the CDR3. Germline V gene lookup returns CDR1 LNHDA and CDR2 SQIVND (reference sequence). V trimming: 8 bases; J trimming: 6 bases; junction bases outside the gene matches: 10. The CDR3 bases are TGTGCCAGTGGGGGACAGGGCGAATACTCTGAAGCTTTCTTT. Protein: CASGGQGEYSEAFF.

This chain links TRBV6-1 with TRBJ1-1; a weak D match, TRBD1 (5 bases). Germline V gene lookup returns CDR1 MNHNS and CDR2 SASEGT. The CDR3 loop spans 17 amino acids. Trimming left V 2 bases short and J 8 bases short, with 24 bases between. This CDR3 is CASSERLGTAGLGEAFF. CDR3 sequence (DNA): TGTGCCAGCAGTGAAAGGCTTGGAACGGCGGGGCTGGGCGAAGCTTTCTTT.

V usage is TRBV25-1 and J usage is TRBJ1-1, with D hard to call. CDR1 and CDR2 from the germline V gene are MGHDK and SYGVNS. Trimming cost V 5 bases and J 7 bases, with 11 bases left between them. There are 12 residues in the CDR3. The CDR3 DNA sequence: TGTGCCAGCAGTATATCCCAGGATGAAGCTTTCTTT. As protein: CASSISQDEAFF.

The chain's CDR3 is CASSLGGHLRDTEAFF. The CDR3 DNA reads TGTGCCAGCAGTCTCGGGGGTCACCTCCGAGACACTGAAGCTTTCTTT. The chain couples TRBV27 to TRBJ1-1; D perhaps matches TRBD1 (5 bases). V shed 5 bases and J shed 3 bases, with 19 bases lying between them. Looked up from germline, CDR1 is MNHEY and CDR2 is SMNVEV (reference sequence). This CDR3 spans 16 amino acids.

The sample holds one count of this clone. The gene calls are TRBV28 and TRBJ2-7; TRBD2 might be the D (5 bases). The V end was cut by 2 bases, the J end by 1 base, with 15 bases between. CDR1 and CDR2 from the germline V gene are MDHEN and SYDVKM. The CDR3 covers 16 residues. The CDR3 loop is CASSLRRFLRSYEQYF. CDR3 DNA sequence: TGTGCCAGCAGTTTAAGGAGGTTTTTAAGGTCCTACGAGCAGTACTTC.

This chain links TRBV6-5 with TRBJ2-5; 8 bases are a match to TRBD1. The end of the DNA fits TRBJ2-7 better, so the J call may be wrong. This CDR3 is 16 amino acids long. Germline V gene sequence: CDR1 MNHEY, CDR2 SVGAGI. In DNA, the CDR3 is TGTGCCAGCAGTTCCCCAGGGTGGCAGGGGGCGGACGAGCAGTACTTC. It specifies CASSSPGWQGADEQYF.

The chain links TRBV7-3 to TRBJ2-5; maybe TRBD2 (6 bases). Trimming removed 4 bases from V and 1 base from J, with 7 bases in between. The CDR3 extends over 13 amino acids. Germline CDR1 and CDR2: SGHTA and FQGTGA. This CDR3 reads CASSSGLQETQYF. In nucleotides, the CDR3 is TGTGCCAGCAGCTCGGGACTCCAAGAGACCCAGTACTTC.

The chain couples TRBV19 to TRBJ2-7; TRBD2 matches at 8 bases. V shed 5 bases and J 0 bases; nucleotides not matched to a gene: 6. From germline, CDR1 is LNHDA and CDR2 SQIVND (reference sequence). The CDR3 has 15 amino acids. This CDR3 reads CASSSAGGYSYEQYF. In nucleotides, the CDR3 is TGTGCCAGTAGTTCGGCGGGGGGATACTCCTACGAGCAGTACTTC.

This chain joins TRBV29-1 and TRBJ2-1; possible D gene TRBD2, 6 bases. The CDR3 totals 13 residues. With 6 bases removed from V and 0 bases from J, the gap between germline ends came to 9 bases. Germline CDR1 is SQVTM and CDR2 is ANQGSEA. CDR3 nucleotides: TGCAGCGTGGCGGGACTCTCCTACAATGAGCAGTTCTTC. As protein: CSVAGLSYNEQFF.

DNA for the CDR3: TGTGCCACCAGCAGATTGGCGCGAGGGCACACAGATACGCAGTATTTT. Encoded protein: CATSRLARGHTDTQYF. The rearrangement uses TRBV15 and TRBJ2-3; D is possibly TRBD2 (5 bases). Germline CDR1 and CDR2: LNHNV and YYDKDF (reference sequence). Trimming stripped 2 bases from V and 2 bases from J, with 14 bases between. There are 16 residues in the CDR3.

This clone was observed a single time. The rearrangement joins TRBV7-2 to TRBJ1-1; D remains unclear. CDR3 length: 14 amino acids. Trimming removed 3 bases at V and 4 bases at J, with 12 bases between. Per the germline V gene, CDR1 is SGHTA and CDR2 is FQGNSA. CDR3 bases: TGTGCCAGCAGCTTCAGGTCAGGTACCACTGAAGCTTTCTTT. Protein: CASSFRSGTTEAFF. Supplemented by reference TRBV7-2 and TRBJ1-1, the full variable domain reads GAGVSQSPSNKVTEKGKDVELRCDPISGHTALYWYRQSLGQGLEFLIYFQGNSAPDKSGLPSDRFSAERTGGSVSTLTIQRTQQEDSAVYLCASSFRSGTTEAFFGQGTRLTVV.

This clone was observed a handful of times. The J gene is TRBJ1-2, the V gene TRBV29-1, with TRBD1 identical over 8 bases. Germline V gives CDR1 SQVTM, CDR2 ANQGSEA. The CDR3 is 13 amino acids. J gave up 8 bases and V 1 base, and 6 bases lay outside the gene matches. CDR3 DNA: TGCAGCGTTGAAGGTGCAGGGGGCCTGGGCTACACCTTC. It yields the protein CSVEGAGGLGYTF. The full variable domain, with the rest looked up from reference TRBV29-1 and TRBJ1-2, is SAVISQKPSRDICQRGTSLTIQCQVDSQVTMMFWYRQQPGQSLTLIATANQGSEATYESGFVIDKFPISRPNLTFSTLTVSNMSPEDSSIYLCSVEGAGGLGYTFGSGTRLTVV.

The chain employs TRBV7-2 and TRBJ2-7, with D possibly TRBD2 on 6 matching bases. CDR3 size: 14 residues. The germline V gene has CDR1 SGHTA and CDR2 FQGNSA. V lost 3 bases and J lost 2, with 11 bases in between. In DNA, the CDR3 is TGTGCCAGCAGCTTTGGAGGGCCAACCTACGAGCAGTACTTC. Its translation is CASSFGGPTYEQYF.

V is TRBV29-1 and J is TRBJ2-1, with a tentative D call TRBD2 (5 bases). The germline V gene encodes CDR1 SQVTM and CDR2 ANQGSEA. V gave up 6 bases and J gave up 0 bases, with 18 bases separating them. This CDR3 spans 16 amino acids. The CDR3 reads CSVPHRRGSSYNEQFF. The CDR3 nucleotides read TGCAGCGTACCCCACCGGCGTGGGAGCTCCTACAATGAGCAGTTCTTC.

The CDR3 nucleotides read TGTGCCAGCAGTATCCGGGGCGTCGGGGGGGACAATGAGCAGTTCTTC. Encoded protein: CASSIRGVGGDNEQFF. The chain recombines TRBV2 with TRBJ2-1; 8 positions match TRBD2. Unmatched junction bases numbered 11, after V lost 5 bases and J lost 5 bases. Germline V gene data show CDR1 as SNHLY and CDR2 as FYNNEI. The CDR3 is made up of 16 amino acids. The variable domain in full, with the rest retrieved from reference TRBV2 and TRBJ2-1, is EPEVTQTPSHQVTQMGQEVILRCVPISNHLYFYWYRQILGQKVEFLVSFYNNEISEKSEIFDDQFSVERPDGSNFTLKIRSTKLEDSAMYFCASSIRGVGGDNEQFFGPGTRLTVL.